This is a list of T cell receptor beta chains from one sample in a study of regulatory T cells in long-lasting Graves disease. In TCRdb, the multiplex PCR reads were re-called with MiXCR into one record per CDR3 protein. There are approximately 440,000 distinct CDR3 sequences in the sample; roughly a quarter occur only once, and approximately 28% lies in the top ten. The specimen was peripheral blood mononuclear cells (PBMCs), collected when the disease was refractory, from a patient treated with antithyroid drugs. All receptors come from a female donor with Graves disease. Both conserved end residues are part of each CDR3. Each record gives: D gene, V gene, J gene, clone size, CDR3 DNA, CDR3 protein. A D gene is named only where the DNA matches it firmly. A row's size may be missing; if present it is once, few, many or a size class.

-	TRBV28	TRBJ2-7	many	TGTGCCAGCAGTTTGAAGTCACGCGAGCAGTACTTC	CASSLKSREQYF
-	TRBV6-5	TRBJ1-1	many	TGTGCCAGCAGTTACTCGGGAGGGCCGAGTGAAGCTTTCTTT	CASSYSGGPSEAFF
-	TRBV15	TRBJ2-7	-	TGTGCCACCAGCAGAGGAGTTACAGGGACTACTTCCTACGAGCAGTACTTC	CATSRGVTGTTSYEQYF
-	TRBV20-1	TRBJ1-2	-	TGCAGTGCAGCCCCGATTGGAGCTAACTATGGCTACACCTTC	CSAAPIGANYGYTF
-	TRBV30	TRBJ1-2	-	TGTGCCTGGAGTGTACGGAGGGGGGTCAACTATGGCTACACCTTC	CAWSVRRGVNYGYTF
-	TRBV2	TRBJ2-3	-	TGTGCCAGCACTCCGCCTAGTGAGCGAGTCACAGATACGCAGTATTTT	CASTPPSERVTDTQYF
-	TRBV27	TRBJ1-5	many	TGTGCCAGCAGTCCCCATCAGCCCCAGCATTTT	CASSPHQPQHF
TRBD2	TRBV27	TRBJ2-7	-	TGTGCCAGCAGTTTATCGCCCGCTGGCGGGAGGTACGACGAGCAGTACTTC	CASSLSPAGGRYDEQYF
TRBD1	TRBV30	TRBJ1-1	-	TGTGCCTGGATTCGAAGAGGGGGCGGAATCACTGAAGCTTTCTTT	CAWIRRGGGITEAFF
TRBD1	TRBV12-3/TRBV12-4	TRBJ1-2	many	TGTGCCAGCAGCCAGACAGGGCGCTATGGCTACACCTTC	CASSQTGRYGYTF
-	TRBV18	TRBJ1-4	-	TGTGCCAGCTCACCACGGTTGGAGACTAATGAAAAACTGTTTTTT	CASSPRLETNEKLFF
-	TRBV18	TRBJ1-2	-	TGTGCCAGCTCACCAAAGGGGAATGGCTACACCTTC	CASSPKGNGYTF
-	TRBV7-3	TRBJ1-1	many	TGTGCCACCGCCCTCACTCAGTCCACTGAAGCTTTCTTT	CATALTQSTEAFF
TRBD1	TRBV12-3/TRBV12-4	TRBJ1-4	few	TGTGCCAGCAGTGCAGGACGGACAGGGAATGAAAAACTGTTTTTT	CASSAGRTGNEKLFF
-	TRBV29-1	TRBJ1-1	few	TGCAGCGTTGTAGGACTGGTTATGAACACTGAAGCTTTCTTT	CSVVGLVMNTEAFF
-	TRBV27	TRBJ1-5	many	TGTGCCAGCGCCCTCGGTTCCGGGGCTAGACAGCCCCAGCATTTT	CASALGSGARQPQHF
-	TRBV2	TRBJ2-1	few	TGTGCCAGCAGTGAGAGGGGCAATGAGCAGTTCTTC	CASSERGNEQFF
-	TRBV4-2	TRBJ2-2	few	TGTGCCAGCAGCCAAGGGTTCGCCACCGGGGAGCTGTTTTTT	CASSQGFATGELFF
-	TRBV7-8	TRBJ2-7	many	TGTGCCAGCAGCTTAGACGCGGTCCGCGGAATCGCATACGAGCAGTACTTC	CASSLDAVRGIAYEQYF
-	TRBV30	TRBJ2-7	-	TGTGCCTGGAGTGTAGGCCCGGGGGCACACGAGCAGTACTTC	CAWSVGPGAHEQYF
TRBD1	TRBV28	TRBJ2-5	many	TGTGCCAGCAGGACCGGGGACAGGGTCGTAACAGAGACCCAGTACTTC	CASRTGDRVVTETQYF
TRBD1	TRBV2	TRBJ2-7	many	TGTGCCAGCAGCTTACAGGGGGCAAAGAACGAGCAGTACTTC	CASSLQGAKNEQYF
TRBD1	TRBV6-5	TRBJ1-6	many	TGTGCCAGCAGTTCGACAGGGGGTACTGCTTCAAATTCACCCCTCCACTTT	CASSSTGGTASNSPLHF
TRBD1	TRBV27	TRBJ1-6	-	TGTGCCAGCAGGGGAGGACAGGAGAAAATCTATAATTCACCCCTCCACTTT	CASRGGQEKIYNSPLHF
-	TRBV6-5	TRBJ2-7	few	TGTGCCAGCAGTTATATCTTTAGGAAGGGGGACTACGAGCAGTACTTC	CASSYIFRKGDYEQYF
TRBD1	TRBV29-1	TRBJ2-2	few	TGCAGCGTCGGGACAGGGAACACCGGGGAGCTGTTTTTT	CSVGTGNTGELFF
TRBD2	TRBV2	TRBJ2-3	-	TGTGCCAGCAGTGGACGACTAGCGGGGCACACAGATACGCAGTATTTT	CASSGRLAGHTDTQYF
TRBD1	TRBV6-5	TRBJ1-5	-	TGTGCCAGCAGTTATATACAGGGGGCAGAAATCCGGAGAAATCAGCCCCAGCATTTT	CASSYIQGAEIRRNQPQHF
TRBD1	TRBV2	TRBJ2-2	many	TGTGCCAGCAGTGAACCCGCCTTAACGGACAGGGAGGTGTACACCGGGGAGCTGTTTTTT	CASSEPALTDREVYTGELFF
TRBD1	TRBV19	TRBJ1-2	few	TGTGCCAGTAGTTCCAGGACGGACAGGGGGCATGGCTACACCTTC	CASSSRTDRGHGYTF
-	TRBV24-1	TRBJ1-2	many	TGTGCCACCAGTGATTTTCCGGGGAGCTACACCTTC	CATSDFPGSYTF
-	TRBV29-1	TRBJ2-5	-	TGCAGCGTTAACGGGGGAGAGACCCAGTACTTC	CSVNGGETQYF
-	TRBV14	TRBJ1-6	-	TGTGCCAGCAGCCACAATTTCAACTCACCCCTCCACTTT	CASSHNFNSPLHF
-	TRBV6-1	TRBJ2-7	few	TGTGCCAGCCGGGGCGGGATCGAGCAGTACTTC	CASRGGIEQYF
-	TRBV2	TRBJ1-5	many	TGTGCCAGCAGTGAAGAGGCAGGGGTTGGTCAGCCCCAGCATTTT	CASSEEAGVGQPQHF
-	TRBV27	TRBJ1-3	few	TGTGCCAGCAGTCCGGACAGAAACTCTGGAAACACCATATATTTT	CASSPDRNSGNTIYF